These 9 T cell receptor beta chains originate from one sample sequenced in a study of T-cell reconstitution after alpha-beta-depleted transplantation in children. This sample's TCRbeta library carried unique molecular identifier barcodes. TCRdb reprocessed the PCR reads with MiXCR, giving one entry per CDR3 protein. Altogether 200,000 to 250,000 distinct CDR3 sequences are present, more than 20% being singletons, with the ten largest covering roughly 5%. The sample here was PBMCs, mostly from graft donor cells, taken 360 days after TCRalphabeta/CD19-depleted stem cell transplant. These TCRs come from a female patient between 2 and 15 years old who had a stem cell transplant for congenital amegakaryocytic thrombocytopenia, so the T cells may come from the graft donor.

In its sample, this clonotype was seen a few times. J is TRBJ2-1 and V is TRBV4-1; D gene uncertain. Between the trimmed V and J ends, which lost 0 bases and 9 bases, there was a span of 15 bases. Germline CDR1 reads MGHRA; CDR2 reads YSYEKL. CDR3 size: 15 residues. The CDR3 region is CASSQEVDGGIEQFF. DNA of the CDR3: TGCGCCAGCAGCCAAGAGGTGGACGGCGGCATTGAGCAGTTCTTC.

The chain couples TRBV4-1 to TRBJ1-1; D ambiguous. Germline V lookup: CDR1 MGHRA, CDR2 YSYEKL. The CDR3 is 13 amino acids. Between the trimmed V and J ends, which lost 4 bases and 3 bases, there was a span of 9 bases. The CDR3 DNA sequence: TGCGCCAGCAGCCTCGCTCCTCACACTGAAGCTTTCTTT. Translation gives CASSLAPHTEAFF.

This clonotype was counted only a few times. This chain connects TRBV12-3 or TRBV12-4 to TRBJ1-4; the match to TRBD1 covers 8 bases. The J segment lost 6 bases and the V segment lost 4 bases, leaving 7 bases of the junction unmatched. The CDR3 is made up of 15 amino acids. CDR3 nucleotide sequence: TGTGCCAGCAGTTCCCCGGGACAGGTAGATGAAAAACTGTTTTTT. It translates to CASSSPGQVDEKLFF.

The chain is built from TRBV11-2 and TRBJ2-1; weak D call: TRBD1 (6 bases). This CDR3 spans 16 amino acids. The germline CDR1 and CDR2 sequences are SGHAT and FQNNGV. The V gene lost 4 bases and the J gene lost 1 base, with 14 bases spanning the gap. CDR3 region: CASSSFRGPSYNEQFF. For the CDR3, the DNA is TGTGCCAGCAGCTCCTTCAGGGGTCCATCCTACAATGAGCAGTTCTTC.

The chain combines TRBV12-3 or TRBV12-4 with TRBJ2-3; the match to TRBD1 covers 11 bases. The ends lost 4 bases at V and 2 bases at J; junction bases unmatched: 2. The length of the CDR3 is 15 residues. The CDR3 sequence is CASSSGQGVTDTQYF. In DNA form, the CDR3 reads TGTGCCAGCAGTTCGGGACAGGGGGTCACAGATACGCAGTATTTT.

This clonotype was counted a few times. J is TRBJ1-1 and V is TRBV2; D is unresolved. This CDR3 region has 11 residues. The V gene lost 8 bases and the J gene lost 11 bases, with 15 bases spanning the gap. Germline CDR1 SNHLY, CDR2 FYNNEI. The CDR3 region has the DNA TGTGCCAGCGGTCTCGTCGTGGCGGCTTTCTTT. The encoded protein is CASGLVVAAFF.

The chain carries TRBV27 and TRBJ2-2; the match to TRBD2 covers 9 bases. The CDR3 has 16 amino acids. Looked up from germline, CDR1 is MNHEY and CDR2 is SMNVEV (reference sequence). J was trimmed by 8 bases and V by 4 bases; bases with no gene match: 11. The chain's CDR3 is CASSYGGGSGRGELFF. In nucleotides, the CDR3 is TGTGCCAGCAGTTACGGCGGGGGTAGCGGGAGAGGGGAGCTGTTTTTT.

This clonotype has a handful of counts. The V gene is TRBV5-1, the J gene TRBJ2-7; 11 positions agree with TRBD2. V gave up 8 bases and J gave up 1 base; unmatched junction bases: 5. Per germline, CDR1 SGHRS and CDR2 YFSETQ. CDR3 length equals 14 residues. CDR3 sequence (DNA): TGCGCCAGTAAGACTAGCGGGGATTCCTACGAGCAGTACTTC. Translating it yields CASKTSGDSYEQYF.

The chain carries TRBV18 and TRBJ2-1, with 8 positions matching TRBD2. Trimming cost V 6 bases and J 2 bases; bases outside gene matches: 9. The germline gives CDR1 KGHSH, CDR2 LQKENI. The CDR3 sequence is 16 residues long. The CDR3 reads CASSPPGREPYNEQFF. The CDR3 nucleotides are TGTGCCAGCTCCCCCCCCGGGAGGGAACCCTACAATGAGCAGTTCTTC.